This entry features one T cell receptor (beta chain) sequence. Measured with immunoSEQ multiplex PCR; TCRdb has only the in-frame clones, and not every one. The sample contains under 200,000 clones, 94% of which appear only once. This entry belongs to a study of T cell responses to AZD1222 COVID-19 vaccine. This clonotype was obtained from an adult in good health. Sample: peripheral blood, taken on day 0 of AZD1222 vaccination.

The DNA of the CDR3 is TGCGCCAGCAGCTTGGTCGACGGTTTTACTGAACTGTTTTTT. This gives the protein CASSLVDGFTELFF. The chain carries TRBV5-1 and TRBJ1-4, with D unclear. CDR3 length: 14 amino acids. CDR1 and CDR2 (germline): SGHRS, YFSETQ. Trimming took 0 bases from V and 12 from J, leaving 15 bases between them.